This T cell receptor (beta chain) originates from a study of cytomegalovirus exposure and HLA in healthy donors. This clone has just a few counts. The PCR made use of 60 Vbeta and 13 Jbeta primers. Sequenced by immunoSEQ multiplex PCR; TCRdb stores in-frame clones only, minus some. The table shows around 100,000 clones, with roughly 80% occurring only once. Donors consisted of healthy bone marrow donors. The clonotype comes from a man aged 30 to 39 in good health and CMV-seropositive. The sequencing sample was made of PBMCs.

Here the CDR3 reads CASSLTAQGHIQYF. As DNA, the CDR3 is TGTGCCAGCAGCTTAACTGCACAGGGGCACATTCAGTACTTC. The chain uses TRBV11-2 and TRBJ2-4, with 7 bases that match TRBD1. The V segment lost 2 bases and the J segment 8 bases; nucleotides outside the gene matches: 6. CDR1 and CDR2 from the germline V gene are SGHAT and FQNNGV. The CDR3 is 14 residues long.